What follows are 7 T cell receptor beta chains derived from one specimen sequenced in a study of T cell responses to AZD1222 COVID-19 vaccine (dated by TCRdb to 2020 to 2022). The sample's time point label, in plain terms: baseline before first vaccination. Library preparation used the immunoSEQ multiplex PCR assay. In TCRdb, the immuneACCESS table is reduced to in-frame sequences with V and J assigned. These tables do not hold every clone; where another copy was compared, an unresolved V gene accounts for under half, and the others remain unexplained. For this sample the table gives approximately 89,000 clones, of which about 90% were detected only once. The ten top clones hold roughly 5.4% of the sample. Sample: peripheral blood, taken on day 0 of AZD1222 vaccination. The receptors were gathered from an adult in good health.

Points on this clone: One end of the junction varies from germline; a read error may be responsible. V and J are TRBV28 and TRBJ2-5; D is possibly TRBD1 (6 bases). Germline lookup yields CDR1 MDHEN and CDR2 SYDVKM. This CDR3 is 12 amino acids long. Here the CDR3 DNA reads TGTGCCAGCATGACCGAAACAGGGAAAATGGACTTC. Protein sequence: CASMTETGKMDF. Looking up the rest from reference TRBV28 and TRBJ2-5 gives the full variable domain: DVKVTQSSRYLVKRTGEKVFLECVQDMDHENMFWYRQDPGLGLRLIYFSYDVKMKEKGDIPEGYSVSREKKERFSLILESASTNQTSMYLCASMTETGKMDFGPGTRLLVL.

The V gene is TRBV27, the J gene TRBJ2-1; D unresolved. CDR1 and CDR2 (germline): MNHEY, SMNVEV (reference sequence). The V end was cut by 1 base, the J end by 3 bases, with 10 bases between. The CDR3 is 15 residues long. Here the CDR3 DNA reads TGTGCCAGCAGTTTATTGGGTCCACGCTACAATGAGCAGTTCTTC. Translation gives CASSLLGPRYNEQFF.

The rearrangement joins TRBV7-8 to TRBJ2-1; maybe TRBD2 (6 bases). Trimming took 1 base from V and 2 from J, leaving 12 bases between them. The length of the CDR3 is 16 residues. From germline, CDR1 is SGHVS and CDR2 FQNEAQ. CDR3 in DNA: TGTGCCAGCAGCTTAGGAGCGGGCAAGCCCTACAATGAGCAGTTCTTC. Encoded protein: CASSLGAGKPYNEQFF.

The rearrangement links TRBV28 to TRBJ1-5; perhaps TRBD1 as D (5 bases). V lost 6 bases and J 2 bases, leaving 17 bases between the germline ends. CDR3 size: 16 residues. Germline V gene lookup returns CDR1 MDHEN and CDR2 SYDVKM. CDR3 residues: CASSQGSRKGNQPQHF. The CDR3 DNA sequence: TGTGCCAGCAGCCAGGGCTCGAGAAAGGGCAATCAGCCCCAGCATTTT.

The genes are TRBV19 and TRBJ2-7; 9 nucleotides align to TRBD2. The length of the CDR3 is 14 residues. V was pared by 0 bases and J by 12 bases, with 9 bases of the junction left unmatched. Germline V lookup: CDR1 LNHDA, CDR2 SQIVND (reference sequence). The CDR3 reads CASSIDRSGRSAYF. In nucleotides, the CDR3 is TGTGCCAGTAGTATAGATCGAAGCGGGAGGTCGGCGTACTTC.

The CDR3 DNA follows: TGTGCCAGCAGCCCCGGGACAGGGGCACTCAATCAGCCCCAGCATTTT. Amino acids: CASSPGTGALNQPQHF. The chain uses TRBV9 and TRBJ1-5; 10 bases match TRBD1. This CDR3 is 16 amino acids long. Germline assignment: CDR1 SGDLS and CDR2 YYNGEE. J gave up 3 bases and V 4 bases, and 7 bases lay outside the gene matches.

The chain joins TRBV12-3 or TRBV12-4 to TRBJ1-1; 7 positions match TRBD1. V shed 6 bases, J shed 8 bases, and the junction held 3 bases outside the gene matches. This CDR3 is built from 11 residues. CDR3 protein: CASRTGPEAFF. The CDR3 region has the DNA TGTGCCAGCAGGACAGGGCCAGAAGCTTTCTTT.